This section outlines one T cell receptor beta chain sequence together with its context. Its antigen remains unknown. Germline V gives CDR1 KGHSH, CDR2 LQKENI. V was pared by 3 bases and J by 8 bases, with 13 bases between. This CDR3 spans 13 amino acids. Sequencing was designed to attain a depth spanning 1 in 200,000 to 1 in 1 million T cells. The table came from immunoSEQ multiplex PCR; TCRdb's copy has only in-frame clones and leaves some out. The profile shows about 140,000 clones, around 84% of them singletons. The data derive from a study of cytotoxic CD8 clonotypes in ibrutinib-treated CLL. Study findings and constraints: Contraction or stability on treatment was seen for public clonotypes, which were uncommon. While tracking circulating CD8+ T-cell counts, baseline clonality exceeded that of age-matched healthy donors.

The rearrangement links TRBV18 to TRBJ1-2; a possible D gene is TRBD1 (5 bases). The origin of this receptor is a human donor with chronic lymphocytic leukemia. The source material was PBMCs, sampled after 36 months of ibrutinib treatment. The CDR3 reads CASSPPLGVGYTF. CDR3 nucleotide sequence: TGTGCCAGCTCACCCCCACTGGGGGTCGGCTACACCTTC.